This TCR beta chain was identified during a study of identical twins. Germline CDR1 is DFQATT and CDR2 is SNEGSKA (reference sequence). The CDR3 contains 14 residues. V gave up 3 bases and J gave up 7 bases; unmatched junction bases: 7. It was template switching that added a universal primer site, and there were unique molecular identifiers on the cDNA. MiXCR, applied by TCRdb to the 5' RACE reads, yields one record per CDR3 protein. The repertoire includes roughly 250,000 distinct CDR3 sequences, over 11% of them detected once, and around 9% sits in the top ten. Every donor was a healthy Caucasian. Study-wide results and caveats: Insertion counts were lower in abundant cord blood beta clonotypes, a trend that memory repertoires did not show. Zero-insertion analyses were open to partial confounding by invariant MAIT and iNKT cells.

Only a few counts were recorded for this clonotype. Its antigen is currently unknown. Sequencing was carried out using memory (CD45RO+) T cells sorted from blood. V and J are TRBV20-1 and TRBJ1-4; 8 nucleotides line up with TRBD1. The receptor comes from a young woman in good health. The CDR3 region is CSASDSGGSEKLFF. For the CDR3, the DNA is TGCAGTGCTAGCGACTCAGGGGGCTCTGAAAAACTGTTTTTT.